The next 18 T cell receptor beta chains were all read from a single sample in a study of blood T cell repertoires in COVID-19. Data came from immunoSEQ multiplex PCR; TCRdb stores just in-frame clones and leaves some out. The sample carries 40,000 or so clones, over 60% recorded once. The sample comprised peripheral blood. Every receptor here comes from an older woman with acute or convalescent COVID-19.

The rearrangement uses TRBV15 and TRBJ1-2; D may be TRBD1 (6 bases). This CDR3 contains 14 residues. The germline CDR1 and CDR2 sequences are LNHNV and YYDKDF (reference sequence). V gave up 0 bases and J gave up 5 bases, with 10 bases separating them. CDR3 in amino acids: CATSREDSFYGYTF. Here the CDR3 DNA reads TGTGCCACCAGCAGAGAGGACAGCTTTTATGGCTACACCTTC.

The V call is TRBV2, the J call TRBJ2-1; TRBD1 might be the D (6 bases). CDR1 and CDR2 (germline): SNHLY, FYNNEI. V was clipped by 2 bases and J by 2 bases, with 7 bases between them. The CDR3 contains 14 residues. DNA for the CDR3: TGTGCCAGCAGTGAACAGGGGACCTACAATGAGCAGTTCTTC. Translated, it gives CASSEQGTYNEQFF.

The V call is TRBV2, the J call TRBJ2-7; D is perhaps TRBD2 (5 bases). Trimming took off 8 bases at V and 0 bases at J, with 11 bases between the two ends. Germline-derived CDR1 and CDR2 are SNHLY and FYNNEI. This CDR3 region has 13 residues. The CDR3 DNA follows: TGTGCCAGCGGACTCTTCAGCTCCTACGAGCAGTACTTC. It yields the protein CASGLFSSYEQYF.

The chain links TRBV7-8 to TRBJ1-2; D gene uncertain. The germline CDR1 and CDR2 sequences are SGHVS and FQNEAQ. This CDR3 comprises 14 residues. Deletions cut 3 bases from V and 7 bases from J, with 15 bases between. The DNA of the CDR3 is TGTGCCAGCAGCTTTGGGGAGTCCTCTTTTGGCTACACCTTC. Translating it yields CASSFGESSFGYTF.

The chain combines TRBV19 with TRBJ1-4, with 9 bases lining up with TRBD1. This CDR3 is built from 17 residues. Germline V gene data show CDR1 as LNHDA and CDR2 as SQIVND (reference sequence). J lost 6 bases, V lost 5 bases, and 13 bases had no gene match. CDR3 in DNA: TGTGCCAGTAGTCCCCGAGTCCTGACAGGGGGTGATGAAAAACTGTTTTTT. As protein: CASSPRVLTGGDEKLFF.

This sequence joins TRBV29-1 and TRBJ1-2; unclear D gene. Germline V CDR1 and CDR2: SQVTM, ANQGSEA. The CDR3 totals 12 residues. V was shortened by 6 bases and J by 0 bases, with 8 bases between the two germline ends. CDR3: CSVGLSNYGYTF. CDR3 coding DNA: TGCAGCGTCGGACTCTCTAACTATGGCTACACCTTC. Using reference TRBV29-1 and TRBJ1-2 for the parts outside the CDR3, the full variable domain is SAVISQKPSRDICQRGTSLTIQCQVDSQVTMMFWYRQQPGQSLTLIATANQGSEATYESGFVIDKFPISRPNLTFSTLTVSNMSPEDSSIYLCSVGLSNYGYTFGSGTRLTVV.

The chain employs TRBV7-9 and TRBJ1-2; no clear D gene. The germline CDR1 and CDR2 sequences are SEHNR and FQNEAQ (reference sequence). The CDR3 is 12 residues long. V was cut by 5 bases and J by 2 bases, with 6 bases left in between. The CDR3 DNA reads as TGTGCCAGCAGCCCAGGCAACTATGGCTACACCTTC. Protein product: CASSPGNYGYTF.

The chain combines TRBV7-2 with TRBJ2-1, with 8 positions matching TRBD1. Trimming at V came to 1 base and at J to 4 bases, leaving 9 bases not matched to a gene. Germline loops: CDR1 SGHTA, CDR2 FQGNSA. The CDR3 is 17 amino acids. Here the CDR3 reads CASSLVFDRGRYNEQFF. The DNA of the CDR3 is TGTGCCAGCAGCTTAGTATTTGACAGGGGTAGGTACAATGAGCAGTTCTTC.

As concerns this clone: The same CDR3 can be traced to other DNA sequences in this sample. V and J are TRBV5-1 and TRBJ2-5; TRBD2 might be the D (6 bases). Germline assignment: CDR1 SGHRS and CDR2 YFSETQ. This CDR3 has 14 amino acids. The V gene lost 0 bases and the J gene lost 1 base, with 7 bases spanning the gap. CDR3 DNA: TGCGCCAGCAGCTTGGCCGGGGGCCAAGAGACCCAGTACTTC. Translation: CASSLAGGQETQYF.

The chain recombines TRBV7-9 with TRBJ1-2, with 8 bases matching TRBD1. V was clipped by 3 bases and J by 3 bases; unmatched bases: 6. The CDR3 has 15 residues. Germline-derived CDR1 and CDR2 are SEHNR and FQNEAQ (reference sequence). The CDR3 sequence: CASSLDQGAHYGYTF. DNA of the CDR3: TGTGCCAGCAGCTTGGACCAGGGGGCGCACTATGGCTACACCTTC.

To note about this clone: The junction and the germline gene differ at one end; a read error may be behind it. The V and J genes are TRBV29-1 and TRBJ1-1, with D possibly matching TRBD1 (6 bases). The CDR3 runs 13 residues. CDR1 is SQVTM and CDR2 is ANQGSEA in the germline V gene. The DNA of the CDR3 is TGCAGCGTTAAAGACAGGATAATCACTGAAGCTTTCTTT. Protein product: CSVKDRIITEAFF.

V usage is TRBV11-2 and J usage is TRBJ1-4; a weak D match, TRBD1 (6 bases). The CDR3 is made up of 14 amino acids. The ends were cut back, 3 bases at V and 5 bases at J, with 10 bases in the middle. The germline V gene encodes CDR1 SGHAT and CDR2 FQNNGV. The CDR3 DNA follows: TGTGCCAGCAGCTTGGACAGAATAAATGAAAAACTGTTTTTT. It specifies CASSLDRINEKLFF.

The chain links TRBV5-4 to TRBJ1-2; no definite D call. V gave up 2 bases and J gave up 4 bases, with 9 bases separating them. The germline gives CDR1 SGHNT, CDR2 YYREEE (reference sequence). The CDR3 length is 13 residues. The CDR3 spells CASSLDTSYGYTF. DNA for the CDR3: TGTGCCAGCAGCTTAGACACGTCCTATGGCTACACCTTC.

The chain combines TRBV5-8 with TRBJ1-3, with 10 bases lining up with TRBD1. The CDR3 covers 14 residues. Germline V lookup: CDR1 SGHTS, CDR2 YDEGEE. Losses at the gene ends were 3 bases for V and 4 bases for J; bases not matched to a gene: 1. For the CDR3, the DNA is TGTGCCAGCAGCTCGGGACAGGGGGGAAACACCATATATTTT. It translates to CASSSGQGGNTIYF.

Only a few counts were recorded for this clone. CDR3 residues: CASSQNRGGTGSEAFF. The CDR3 DNA follows: TGTGCCAGCAGCCAAAACCGAGGAGGGACAGGTAGTGAAGCTTTCTTT. The chain recombines TRBV3-1 (or the pseudogene TRBV3-2) with TRBJ1-1; TRBD1 matches at 8 bases. V shed 2 bases and J 7 bases; nucleotides not matched to a gene: 12. The CDR3 consists of 16 residues. CDR1 is LGHDT and CDR2 is YNNKEL in the germline V gene (reference sequence).

The chain is built from TRBV6-5 and TRBJ1-1; 7 bases fit TRBD1. Germline CDR1 MNHEY, CDR2 SVGAGI. This CDR3 comprises 12 residues. The V gene end was trimmed by 5 bases and the J gene end by 4 bases; junction bases not matched to a gene: 1. CDR3 region: CASSPGGTEAFF. CDR3 sequence (DNA): TGTGCCAGCAGTCCAGGGGGCACTGAAGCTTTCTTT.

V gene TRBV24-1 combines with J gene TRBJ1-2; D is unclear. The CDR3 runs to 14 residues. Trimming cost V 0 bases and J 2 bases, with 6 bases left between them. Germline CDR1 and CDR2: KGHDR and SFDVKD. For the CDR3, the DNA is TGTGCCACCAGTGATTTGTCGGGGAACTATGGCTACACCTTC. Translated, it gives CATSDLSGNYGYTF.

The rearrangement uses TRBV5-6 and TRBJ2-7; D call uncertain. The CDR3 extends over 14 amino acids. CDR1 SGHDT and CDR2 YYEEEE come from the germline V gene. V dropped 0 bases and J dropped 2 bases, with 9 bases sitting between them. Here the CDR3 reads CASSLDLGPYEQYF. Here the CDR3 DNA reads TGTGCCAGCAGCTTGGACCTCGGTCCCTACGAGCAGTACTTC.